Each of the 28 T cell receptor beta chains below was sequenced from the same sample in a study of siplizumab effects on memory and regulatory T cells. Profiled with immunoSEQ multiplex PCR; TCRdb holds only in-frame clones, not every one. Of under 150,000 clones listed, roughly 94% are singletons. Sequencing was performed on non-Treg CD4+ T cells sorted from blood. These receptors were obtained from a human donor in good health.

J is TRBJ1-1 and V is TRBV18; TRBD1 matches 8 bases. The J segment lost 7 bases and the V segment lost 3 bases, leaving 1 base of the junction unmatched. From germline, CDR1 is KGHSH and CDR2 LQKENI. The CDR3 spans 12 residues. CDR3: CASSPGQGEAFF. CDR3 coding DNA: TGTGCCAGCTCACCTGGACAGGGTGAAGCTTTCTTT.

V usage is TRBV5-6 and J usage is TRBJ2-3; the match to TRBD1 covers 11 bases. Germline trimming cut 4 bases from V and 2 bases from J; bases unmatched to any gene: 12. CDR1 is SGHDT, CDR2 YYEEEE, per germline. The CDR3 has 18 residues. The CDR3: CASSPWTGGNLDTDTQYF. The CDR3 DNA is TGTGCCAGCAGCCCGTGGACAGGGGGCAACTTAGACACAGATACGCAGTATTTT.

The V and J genes are TRBV16 and TRBJ2-5, with 9 bases matching TRBD2. The length of the CDR3 is 17 residues. V trimming: 2 bases; J trimming: 2 bases; junction bases outside the gene matches: 9. The germline gives CDR1 KGHSY, CDR2 FQNENV. The CDR3 here is CASSQRLQAGGQETQYF. The CDR3 coding sequence is TGTGCCAGCAGCCAAAGGCTCCAAGCGGGGGGACAAGAGACCCAGTACTTC.

This clone was picked up one time. This chain uses TRBV5-6 with TRBJ1-3; D not certain. The CDR3 has 16 amino acids. V dropped 0 bases and J dropped 0 bases, with 10 bases sitting between them. Per the germline V gene, CDR1 is SGHDT and CDR2 is YYEEEE. The CDR3 spells CASSLAVQSSGNTIYF. The CDR3 DNA is TGTGCCAGCAGCTTGGCCGTACAGAGCTCTGGAAACACCATATATTTT.

The V gene is TRBV6-5, the J gene TRBJ1-2; a possible D gene is TRBD1 (5 bases). Trimming removed 0 bases at V and 3 bases at J, with 8 bases between. Germline V lookup: CDR1 MNHEY, CDR2 SVGAGI. This CDR3 has 14 amino acids. The CDR3 loop is CASSYSGPDYGYTF. The CDR3 nucleotides are TGTGCCAGCAGTTACTCGGGGCCGGACTATGGCTACACCTTC.

J is TRBJ1-2 and V is TRBV5-1; the D is unclear. From germline, CDR1 is SGHRS and CDR2 YFSETQ. V was cut by 0 bases and J by 2 bases, with 5 bases left in between. The CDR3 spans 13 residues. The CDR3 loop is CASSLDENYGYTF. The DNA for the CDR3 is TGCGCCAGCAGCTTGGATGAGAACTATGGCTACACCTTC. Together with reference TRBV5-1 and TRBJ1-2, the CDR3 gives the full variable domain: KAGVTQTPRYLIKTRGQQVTLSCSPISGHRSVSWYQQTPGQGLQFLFEYFSETQRNKGNFPGRFSGRQFSNSRSEMNVSTLELGDSALYLCASSLDENYGYTFGSGTRLTVV.

The rearrangement uses TRBV11-3 and TRBJ2-5, with unresolved D. CDR1 SGHNT and CDR2 YENEEA come from the germline V gene. The CDR3 extends over 13 amino acids. Trimming left V 0 bases short and J 5 bases short, with 7 bases between. The CDR3 protein is CASSLEETETQYF. The CDR3 bases are TGTGCCAGCAGCTTAGAAGAAACCGAGACCCAGTACTTC.

The rearrangement joins TRBV27 to TRBJ1-1; no definite D call. The CDR3 covers 13 residues. Germline V gene lookup returns CDR1 MNHEY and CDR2 SMNVEV (reference sequence). V lost 8 bases to trimming and J lost 1 base, with 11 bases between them. This chain's CDR3 is CASRIQPNTEAFF. The CDR3 DNA is TGTGCCAGCCGTATCCAGCCGAACACTGAAGCTTTCTTT.

V gene TRBV5-1 combines with J gene TRBJ1-3; D may be TRBD1 (6 bases). Trimming removed 1 base from V and 0 bases from J, with 14 bases in between. This CDR3 is 17 amino acids long. Germline values: CDR1 SGHRS, CDR2 YFSETQ. CDR3 sequence (DNA): TGCGCCAGCAGCTTGTACGGAGGGGGAAACTCTGGAAACACCATATATTTT. Its protein is CASSLYGGGNSGNTIYF.

This chain connects TRBV6-5 to TRBJ1-5, with D unresolved. Germline-derived CDR1 and CDR2 are MNHEY and SVGAGI. Deletions cut 0 bases from V and 5 bases from J, with 11 bases between. This CDR3 contains 15 residues. The CDR3 DNA reads TGTGCCAGCAGTTACTCGTACGGGTTGGATCAGCCCCAGCATTTT. Residues: CASSYSYGLDQPQHF.

This clone was counted between two and nine times. The chain combines TRBV9 with TRBJ2-2; no firm D call. This CDR3 comprises 14 residues. The ends were cut back, 7 bases at V and 1 base at J, with 11 bases in the middle. Per germline, CDR1 SGDLS and CDR2 YYNGEE. This CDR3 is CASRFDGNTGELFF. DNA for the CDR3: TGTGCCAGCCGATTTGATGGGAACACCGGGGAGCTGTTTTTT. The full variable domain, rest sourced from reference TRBV9 and TRBJ2-2, is DSGVTQTPKHLITATGQRVTLRCSPRSGDLSVYWYQQSLDQGLQFLIQYYNGEERAKGNILERFSAQQFPDLHSELNLSSLELGDSALYFCASRFDGNTGELFFGEGSRLTVL.

Of note for this clone: Other DNA variants within this sample encode the same CDR3. The V and J genes are TRBV7-9 and TRBJ2-7, with TRBD2 as a possible D gene (6 bases). This CDR3 region has 13 residues. Looked up from germline, CDR1 is SEHNR and CDR2 is FQNEAQ (reference sequence). V lost 3 bases to trimming and J lost 2 bases, with 8 bases between them. The chain's CDR3 is CASSLAGPYEQYF. The CDR3 DNA is TGTGCCAGCAGCTTGGCGGGGCCCTACGAGCAGTACTTC.

The V and J genes are TRBV5-1 and TRBJ2-3; D not resolved. This CDR3 region has 14 residues. Trimming took off 0 bases at V and 5 bases at J, with 10 bases between the two ends. Germline CDR1 is SGHRS and CDR2 is YFSETQ. CDR3 amino acids: CASSLGRAQDTQYF. DNA of the CDR3: TGCGCCAGCAGCTTGGGGCGCGCCCAAGATACGCAGTATTTT.

V usage is TRBV6-1 and J usage is TRBJ1-2; 8 bases agree with TRBD1. The ends lost 4 bases at V and 5 bases at J; junction bases unmatched: 9. The CDR3 consists of 15 residues. CDR1 MNHNS and CDR2 SASEGT come from the germline V gene. This CDR3 reads CASSGRQGRKYGYTF. CDR3 in DNA: TGTGCCAGCAGTGGTAGACAGGGGCGCAAGTATGGCTACACCTTC.

The CDR3 nucleotides read TGTGCCAGCAGGAGAGGGGGGACTAGCGGGATTGAGCAGTACTTC. Translated: CASRRGGTSGIEQYF. The genes are TRBV7-8 and TRBJ2-7; 13 nucleotides line up with TRBD2. Looked up from germline, CDR1 is SGHVS and CDR2 is FQNEAQ. V gave up 6 bases and J gave up 7 bases; unmatched junction bases: 9. The CDR3 runs to 15 residues.

The chain combines TRBV5-1 with TRBJ2-2; no clear D. This CDR3 contains 15 residues. Trimming removed 0 bases at V and 0 bases at J, with 6 bases between. Germline lookup yields CDR1 SGHRS and CDR2 YFSETQ. CDR3 DNA: TGCGCCAGCAGCTTGGGGGTCGCGAACACCGGGGAGCTGTTTTTT. Protein: CASSLGVANTGELFF.

V usage is TRBV18 and J usage is TRBJ2-5, with 10 bases identical to TRBD1. The end of the DNA fits TRBJ2-7 better, so the J call may be wrong. Germline-derived CDR1 and CDR2 are KGHSH and LQKENI. This CDR3 contains 15 residues. The CDR3 region has the DNA TGTGCCAGCTCACCAGGACAGGGGGAAGCCTACGAGCAGTACTTC. Translation: CASSPGQGEAYEQYF.

The genes are TRBV2 and TRBJ1-2; no clear D gene. The V gene's germline CDR1 is SNHLY and CDR2 FYNNEI. The V end was cut by 5 bases, the J end by 5 bases, with 18 bases between. The CDR3 contains 15 residues. The CDR3 DNA reads TGTGCCAGCAGTCCTGATACTTCTATCCCGTATGGCTACACCTTC. Translated: CASSPDTSIPYGYTF.

The chain carries TRBV6-5 and TRBJ2-5; no clear D. Germline CDR1 MNHEY, CDR2 SVGAGI. Trimming shortened V by 6 bases and J by 1 base, and 3 bases separated the two germline ends. CDR3 length: 11 amino acids. The CDR3 region is CASSPQETQYF. CDR3 in DNA: TGTGCCAGCAGCCCCCAAGAGACCCAGTACTTC.

The rearrangement joins TRBV5-1 to TRBJ2-7, with D possibly TRBD2 on 5 matching bases. V was cut by 4 bases and J by 7 bases, with 21 bases left in between. This CDR3 is 15 amino acids long. In germline, CDR1 is SGHRS, CDR2 YFSETQ. The CDR3 sequence: CASSHIDRSRGEQYF. CDR3 bases: TGCGCCAGCAGCCACATAGATAGGTCCAGAGGGGAGCAGTACTTC.

The V gene is TRBV5-6, the J gene TRBJ2-7; 7 bases fit TRBD2. The germline V gene encodes CDR1 SGHDT and CDR2 YYEEEE. This CDR3 comprises 13 residues. The trim removed 2 bases at V and 2 bases at J, leaving 1 base unmatched. The CDR3 DNA is TGTGCCAGCAGCTTAGGGAGGGCCTACGAGCAGTACTTC. Encoded protein: CASSLGRAYEQYF.

This chain joins TRBV19 and TRBJ2-2, with 7 positions matching TRBD1. This CDR3 region has 17 residues. V dropped 6 bases and J dropped 0; count of bases not matched to a gene: 10. The germline gives CDR1 LNHDA, CDR2 SQIVND (reference sequence). The CDR3 loop is CASSPRRGTANTGELFF. The DNA for the CDR3 is TGTGCCAGTAGCCCGAGGAGAGGGACAGCGAACACCGGGGAGCTGTTTTTT.

V gene TRBV11-2 combines with J gene TRBJ2-1, with TRBD1 identical over 8 bases. Trimming at V came to 3 bases and at J to 3 bases, leaving 4 bases not matched to a gene. The CDR3 contains 15 residues. Germline CDR1 SGHAT, CDR2 FQNNGV. The CDR3, as DNA: TGTGCCAGCAGCTTCTGGGACAGGATCTACAATGAGCAGTTCTTC. This translates into CASSFWDRIYNEQFF.

CDR3 coding DNA: TGTGCCAGCAGCTCCTCCGGGAACGGGAGGTCTAGGGGCTACACCTTC. This codes for CASSSSGNGRSRGYTF. The V gene is TRBV7-2, the J gene TRBJ1-2; D is uncertain. Germline loops: CDR1 SGHTA, CDR2 FQGNSA. The CDR3 length is 16 residues. V shed 4 bases and J shed 8 bases, with 23 bases lying between them.

V is TRBV2 and J is TRBJ1-3, with D possibly being TRBD1 (5 bases). V gave up 7 bases and J gave up 3 bases, with 19 bases separating them. The CDR3 is 16 amino acids. Germline CDR1 SNHLY, CDR2 FYNNEI. The CDR3 DNA reads as TGTGCCAGCAACCCGACTAGGGGCGCATATGGAAACACCATATATTTT. It translates to CASNPTRGAYGNTIYF. The complete variable domain, with remaining parts taken from reference TRBV2 and TRBJ1-3, reads EPEVTQTPSHQVTQMGQEVILRCVPISNHLYFYWYRQILGQKVEFLVSFYNNEISEKSEIFDDQFSVERPDGSNFTLKIRSTKLEDSAMYFCASNPTRGAYGNTIYFGEGSWLTVV.

This chain links TRBV2 with TRBJ1-1; no definite D call. Per germline, CDR1 SNHLY and CDR2 FYNNEI. Between the trimmed V and J ends, which lost 4 bases and 11 bases, there was a span of 8 bases. The CDR3 extends over 10 amino acids. CDR3 residues: CASSVASAFF. CDR3 DNA sequence: TGTGCCAGCAGTGTCGCCAGCGCTTTCTTT.

V is TRBV10-3 and J is TRBJ1-5; D not resolved. Germline V gene lookup returns CDR1 ENHRY and CDR2 SYGVKD. V gave up 7 bases and J gave up 5 bases, with 18 bases separating them. The CDR3 runs 15 residues. This CDR3 is CAIKFRANQDQPQHF. In nucleotides, the CDR3 is TGTGCCATCAAATTCCGGGCTAACCAAGATCAGCCCCAGCATTTT.

The V gene is TRBV6-6, the J gene TRBJ2-1; D possibly matches TRBD1 or TRBD2 (6 bases each). This CDR3 is built from 16 residues. Germline CDR1 is MNHNY and CDR2 is SVGAGI (reference sequence). Trimming removed 5 bases from V and 8 bases from J, with 22 bases in between. The CDR3 bases are TGTGCCAGCAGTCCCCATAGTAGCGGAGGGGGGCATGAGCAGTTCTTC. Translated, it gives CASSPHSSGGGHEQFF.